This T cell receptor (beta chain) was captured in a study of blood T cell repertoires in COVID-19. Study in general: Acute and convalescent COVID-19 specimens originated in the United States, Italy and Spain.

Using immunoSEQ multiplex PCR, the repertoire was profiled, and TCRdb retains in-frame clones only, with some absent. The sample lists 250,000 to 300,000 clones; around 91% were seen once. Per germline, CDR1 SGHDN and CDR2 FVKESK. J was trimmed by 6 bases and V by 5 bases; bases with no gene match: 7. The CDR3 has 16 amino acids. The genes are TRBV14 and TRBJ2-1, with 13 nucleotides matching TRBD2. The sample consisted of peripheral blood. The TCR originated in a woman aged 60-75 years with acute or convalescent COVID-19. CDR3 sequence reads: CASSRPGLAGPNEQFF. In DNA form, the CDR3 reads TGTGCCAGCAGCAGACCGGGACTAGCGGGGCCCAATGAGCAGTTCTTC.